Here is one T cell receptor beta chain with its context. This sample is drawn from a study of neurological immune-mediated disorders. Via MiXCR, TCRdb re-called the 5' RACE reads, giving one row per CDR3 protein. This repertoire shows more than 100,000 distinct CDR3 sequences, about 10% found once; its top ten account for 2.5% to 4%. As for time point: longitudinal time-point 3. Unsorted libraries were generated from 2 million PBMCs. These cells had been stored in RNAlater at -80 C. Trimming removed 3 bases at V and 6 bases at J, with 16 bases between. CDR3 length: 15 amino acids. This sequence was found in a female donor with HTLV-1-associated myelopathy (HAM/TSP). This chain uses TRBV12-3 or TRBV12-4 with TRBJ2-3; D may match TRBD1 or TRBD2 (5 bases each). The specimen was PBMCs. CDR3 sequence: CASSFKAGWGDTQYF. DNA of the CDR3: TGTGCCAGCAGTTTTAAGGCAGGGTGGGGGGATACGCAGTATTTT.